These 18 T cell receptor beta chains originate from one sample sequenced in a study of cytomegalovirus exposure and HLA in healthy donors. Sequenced by immunoSEQ multiplex PCR; TCRdb stores in-frame clones only, minus some. This table holds about 110,000 clones, about nine tenths found once. Sequenced: PBMCs. These receptors were taken from a woman between 18 and 29 years old in good health and CMV-seronegative.

The chain recombines TRBV5-4 with TRBJ2-6, with TRBD1 as a possible D gene (5 bases). The CDR3 covers 14 residues. Germline V CDR1 and CDR2: SGHNT, YYREEE (reference sequence). The V gene lost 2 bases and the J gene lost 2 bases, with 5 bases spanning the gap. CDR3 in DNA: TGTGCCAGCAGCTTAGGGGCTGGGGCCAACGTCCTGACTTTC. It encodes CASSLGAGANVLTF.

The chain uses TRBV5-4 and TRBJ1-2; 10 nucleotides match TRBD1. V lost 9 bases, J lost 6 bases, and 14 bases stayed unmatched. The germline gives CDR1 SGHNT, CDR2 YYREEE (reference sequence). There are 15 residues in the CDR3. CDR3: CATPTGGYPPDGYTF. The CDR3 nucleotides are TGTGCCACCCCGACAGGGGGCTATCCCCCGGATGGCTACACCTTC.

The V gene is TRBV7-9, the J gene TRBJ2-7, with 11 bases aligning to TRBD2. The junction had 9 bases not matched to a gene; V was cut back by 4 bases and J by 7 bases. Germline values: CDR1 SEHNR, CDR2 FQNEAQ (reference sequence). The CDR3 contains 15 residues. The CDR3 DNA reads as TGTGCCAGCAGCTGGGGACTAGCGGCCCCCTCAGAGCAGTACTTC. Its translation is CASSWGLAAPSEQYF.

The J gene is TRBJ1-2, the V gene TRBV18; TRBD1 is a possible D gene (5 bases). V was clipped by 0 bases and J by 5 bases, with 10 bases between them. Looked up from germline, CDR1 is KGHSH and CDR2 is LQKENI. This CDR3 is 14 amino acids long. The DNA of the CDR3 is TGTGCCAGCTCACCACCGTGGGCAGGGTATGGCTACACCTTC. Protein sequence: CASSPPWAGYGYTF.

This chain uses TRBV21-1 with TRBJ2-2; the DNA was not used to check the table's D call, TRBD2. TRBV21-1 is assigned pseudogene status. The CDR3 covers 18 residues. The CDR3 bases are TGTGCCAGCAGCGCCCCGGGGCTAGCGGAAGTAGGGGCCGGGGAGCTGTTTTTT. This encodes CASSAPGLAEVGAGELFF.

The J gene is TRBJ2-1, the V gene TRBV4-3, with 11 bases that match TRBD2. Per the germline V gene, CDR1 is LGHNA and CDR2 is YSLEER. The CDR3 contains 18 residues. Unmatched junction bases numbered 19, after V lost 5 bases and J lost 10 bases. The CDR3, as DNA: TGCGCCAGCAGCGCAAACCAAATTTCTAGCGGGGGGCACCCGGAGCAGTTCTTC. Translated: CASSANQISSGGHPEQFF.

The V call is TRBV9, the J call TRBJ1-2; D unclear. From germline, CDR1 is SGDLS and CDR2 YYNGEE. The CDR3 is made up of 15 amino acids. The V and J ends lost 0 bases and 3 bases respectively, with 12 bases between them. The DNA of the CDR3 is TGTGCCAGCAGCGTAGCTCCGGGGTCGGACTATGGCTACACCTTC. It yields the protein CASSVAPGSDYGYTF.

The CDR3 spells CATKYAVVNEKLFF. The CDR3 region has the DNA TGTGCCACTAAGTACGCCGTAGTAAATGAAAAACTGTTTTTT. The V call is TRBV6-5, the J call TRBJ1-4; D unresolved. CDR3 length: 14 amino acids. V was cut by 10 bases and J by 5 bases, with 17 bases left in between. The germline V gene encodes CDR1 MNHEY and CDR2 SVGAGI.

V usage is TRBV9 and J usage is TRBJ2-3; 11 bases match TRBD2. Germline CDR1 SGDLS, CDR2 YYNGEE. The CDR3 loop spans 16 amino acids. V lost 3 bases to trimming and J lost 4 bases; unmatched junction nucleotides: 7. In nucleotides, the CDR3 is TGTGCCAGCAGCGCGCAACTAGCGGGAGTAGCAGATACGCAGTATTTT. This encodes CASSAQLAGVADTQYF.

The CDR3 region is CASSTTGASPQIWPYF. As DNA, the CDR3 is TGTGCCAGCAGTACTACAGGGGCTAGTCCCCAAATTTGGCCGTACTTC. The chain couples TRBV28 to TRBJ2-7; 7 bases align to TRBD1. Germline V gene sequence: CDR1 MDHEN, CDR2 SYDVKM. This CDR3 spans 16 amino acids. Trimming at V came to 5 bases and at J to 12 bases, leaving 22 bases not matched to a gene. The whole variable domain, filled in from reference TRBV28 and TRBJ2-7, reads DVKVTQSSRYLVKRTGEKVFLECVQDMDHENMFWYRQDPGLGLRLIYFSYDVKMKEKGDIPEGYSVSREKKERFSLILESASTNQTSMYLCASSTTGASPQIWPYFGPGTRLTVT.

The chain couples TRBV18 to TRBJ1-6, with 7 bases lining up with TRBD1. Looked up from germline, CDR1 is KGHSH and CDR2 is LQKENI. V was pared by 5 bases and J by 10 bases, with 14 bases of the junction left unmatched. The CDR3 spans 16 residues. The CDR3 is CASSSGTEKGGSPLHF. The CDR3 nucleotides read TGTGCCAGCTCATCCGGGACAGAGAAAGGAGGCTCACCCCTCCACTTT.

The rearrangement joins TRBV27 to TRBJ2-1, with D possibly TRBD1 on 6 matching bases. The CDR3 totals 17 residues. Trimming pared 0 bases from V and 0 bases from J, leaving 12 bases between. Germline V gives CDR1 MNHEY, CDR2 SMNVEV (reference sequence). DNA for the CDR3: TGTGCCAGCAGTTTATCTCGCCGAGGGGGCTCCTACAATGAGCAGTTCTTC. Amino acids: CASSLSRRGGSYNEQFF.

This chain links TRBV28 with TRBJ2-1, with D tentatively TRBD1 (6 bases). There are 17 residues in the CDR3. The germline gives CDR1 MDHEN, CDR2 SYDVKM. Trimming took off 5 bases at V and 5 bases at J, with 22 bases between the two ends. Here the CDR3 DNA reads TGTGCCAGCAGTACAACAAATTACCCGACAGGTAACAATGAGCAGTTCTTC. Amino acids: CASSTTNYPTGNNEQFF.

This clone appeared once. The chain carries TRBV5-8 and TRBJ1-5; 8 bases align to TRBD1. The V gene end was trimmed by 0 bases and the J gene end by 5 bases; junction bases not matched to a gene: 10. Germline values: CDR1 SGHTS, CDR2 YDEGEE. This CDR3 has 17 residues. CDR3 protein: CASSLGQGARSDQPQHF. The CDR3 bases are TGTGCCAGCAGCTTGGGGCAGGGGGCGCGGAGCGATCAGCCCCAGCATTTT.

J is TRBJ2-7 and V is TRBV4-3, with 8 bases matching TRBD1. The CDR3 is 18 amino acids. CDR1 LGHNA and CDR2 YSLEER come from the germline V gene. Losses at the gene ends were 0 bases for V and 2 bases for J; bases not matched to a gene: 12. CDR3 DNA: TGCGCCAGCAGCCAAGAGCCCAGACAGGGGTCGAACCCCTACGAGCAGTACTTC. Its protein product is CASSQEPRQGSNPYEQYF.

Here the CDR3 DNA reads TGTGCCAGCAGTCCGGACAGGGGAAGGACTGAAGCTTTCTTT. This encodes CASSPDRGRTEAFF. The chain employs TRBV7-2 and TRBJ1-1; 9 bases are shared with TRBD1. The CDR3 runs 14 residues. With V trimmed by 6 bases and J by 5 bases, 7 bases remained unmatched. Germline V gene lookup returns CDR1 SGHTA and CDR2 FQGNSA.

CDR3 region: CASSSTGFTRTGELFF. Here the CDR3 DNA reads TGTGCCAGCAGTTCCACAGGGTTTACCAGGACCGGGGAGCTGTTTTTT. The chain recombines TRBV28 with TRBJ2-2, with D maybe TRBD1 (6 bases). V lost 4 bases, J lost 5 bases, and 17 bases lay in between. The CDR3 consists of 16 residues. Germline assignment: CDR1 MDHEN and CDR2 SYDVKM. Drawing the rest from reference TRBV28 and TRBJ2-2, the complete variable domain is DVKVTQSSRYLVKRTGEKVFLECVQDMDHENMFWYRQDPGLGLRLIYFSYDVKMKEKGDIPEGYSVSREKKERFSLILESASTNQTSMYLCASSSTGFTRTGELFFGEGSRLTVL.

This clone was counted only a few times. The V and J genes are TRBV5-1 and TRBJ2-7; TRBD1 might be the D (5 bases). V dropped 1 base and J dropped 6 bases, with 11 bases sitting between them. Germline loops: CDR1 SGHRS, CDR2 YFSETQ. The CDR3 length is 13 residues. The CDR3 loop reads CASSLIPQGEQYF. In DNA, the CDR3 is TGCGCCAGCAGCTTGATACCCCAGGGCGAGCAGTACTTC.